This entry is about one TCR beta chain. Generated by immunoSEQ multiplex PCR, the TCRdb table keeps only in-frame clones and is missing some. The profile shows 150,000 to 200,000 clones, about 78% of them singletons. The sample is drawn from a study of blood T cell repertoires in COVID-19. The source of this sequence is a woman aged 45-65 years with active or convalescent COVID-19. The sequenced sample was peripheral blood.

CDR3 DNA sequence: TGTGCCAGCTCACCATTGGGACAGGGGTTAGGAGACACTGAAGCTTTCTTT. Residues: CASSPLGQGLGDTEAFF. The V call is TRBV18, the J call TRBJ1-1, with TRBD1 identical over 10 bases. CDR1 KGHSH and CDR2 LQKENI come from the germline V gene. The CDR3 length is 17 residues. V dropped 2 bases and J dropped 3; count of bases not matched to a gene: 9.